A single sample gave rise to the 14 T cell receptor beta chains below, sequenced in a study of cytomegalovirus exposure and HLA in healthy donors. Sequenced by immunoSEQ multiplex PCR; TCRdb stores in-frame clones only, minus some. The top ten clones hold 3% to 3.5% of a sample with 98,000 or so clones, under 85% of them seen once. Sequenced: PBMCs. These receptors came from a woman in her late teens or twenties in good health and CMV-seronegative.

The chain combines TRBV7-2 with TRBJ2-7, with TRBD2 as a possible D gene (5 bases). V lost 1 base, J lost 3 bases, and 13 bases lay in between. Germline CDR1 and CDR2: SGHTA and FQGNSA. CDR3 size: 15 residues. CDR3 sequence: CASSLEADGFYEQYF. The CDR3 DNA reads as TGTGCCAGCAGCTTAGAAGCGGACGGCTTCTACGAGCAGTACTTC.

V gene TRBV9 combines with J gene TRBJ2-3; 10 positions match TRBD2. The germline V gene encodes CDR1 SGDLS and CDR2 YYNGEE. V lost 7 bases, J lost 2 bases, and 7 bases stayed unmatched. This CDR3 region has 15 residues. In DNA form, the CDR3 reads TGTGCCAGCGGAGTGACTAGCGGGTTCACAGATACGCAGTATTTT. This encodes CASGVTSGFTDTQYF. Combining the CDR3 with reference TRBV9 and TRBJ2-3 gives the whole variable domain DSGVTQTPKHLITATGQRVTLRCSPRSGDLSVYWYQQSLDQGLQFLIQYYNGEERAKGNILERFSAQQFPDLHSELNLSSLELGDSALYFCASGVTSGFTDTQYFGPGTRLTVL.

This chain links TRBV5-1 with TRBJ2-3, with 12 bases aligning to TRBD2. Germline V lookup: CDR1 SGHRS, CDR2 YFSETQ. The CDR3 loop spans 18 amino acids. Trimming at V came to 4 bases and at J to 5 bases, leaving 14 bases not matched to a gene. Written as DNA, the CDR3 is TGCGCCAGCAGCCCTCCGAGTACTCTAGCGGGGGGGTTAGATACGCAGTATTTT. This gives the protein CASSPPSTLAGGLDTQYF.

The chain couples TRBV28 to TRBJ2-7; TRBD2 matches at 7 bases. This CDR3 contains 14 residues. Germline V gene sequence: CDR1 MDHEN, CDR2 SYDVKM. After removal of 6 bases from V and 7 bases from J, the junction contained 12 bases not matched to a gene. For the CDR3, the DNA is TGTGCCAGCAGGGAAAGCGGGGCCCTAGTAGAGCAGTACTTC. This codes for CASRESGALVEQYF.

The chain joins TRBV19 to TRBJ1-1; D remains unclear. This CDR3 region has 13 residues. V lost 7 bases and J 6 bases, leaving 15 bases between the germline ends. Germline-derived CDR1 and CDR2 are LNHDA and SQIVND (reference sequence). The CDR3 reads CASIGGGAAEAFF. The CDR3 bases are TGTGCCAGTATAGGAGGCGGTGCGGCTGAAGCTTTCTTT.

In DNA, the CDR3 is TGTGCCAGCAGCTTGCGACTTAGGGAAGCTTTCTTT. Amino acid sequence: CASSLRLREAFF. The chain uses TRBV5-6 and TRBJ1-1; D is unresolved. Germline V CDR1 and CDR2: SGHDT, YYEEEE. V lost 1 base to trimming and J lost 8 bases, with 9 bases between them. CDR3 size: 12 residues.

The chain couples TRBV14 to TRBJ2-7; D not certain. The CDR3 has 13 residues. V dropped 1 base and J dropped 4 bases, with 8 bases sitting between them. The germline gives CDR1 SGHDN, CDR2 FVKESK. CDR3 residues: CASSQGSFYEQYF. The CDR3 nucleotides are TGTGCCAGCAGCCAAGGTAGTTTTTACGAGCAGTACTTC.

V usage is TRBV7-2 and J usage is TRBJ1-2, with a weak D call TRBD1 (6 bases). This CDR3 contains 13 residues. Germline CDR1 SGHTA, CDR2 FQGNSA. V lost 1 base to trimming and J lost 8 bases, with 11 bases between them. Here the CDR3 DNA reads TGTGCCAGCAGCTTAGGGCCAGGGGAAGGCTACACCTTC. This codes for CASSLGPGEGYTF.

J is TRBJ2-3 and V is TRBV2, with 7 bases lining up with TRBD2. J was trimmed by 5 bases and V by 7 bases; bases with no gene match: 9. The CDR3 is 14 residues long. Germline V gives CDR1 SNHLY, CDR2 FYNNEI. CDR3 DNA sequence: TGTGCCAGCAAGTTTCAGCGGGGTGGAGATACGCAGTATTTT. It yields the protein CASKFQRGGDTQYF.

This chain joins TRBV4-1 and TRBJ2-3; 7 nucleotides agree with TRBD1. After removal of 3 bases from V and 7 bases from J, the junction contained 4 bases not matched to a gene. CDR1 MGHRA and CDR2 YSYEKL come from the germline V gene. This CDR3 comprises 13 residues. The CDR3 spells CASSQGTDNTQYF. The CDR3 DNA sequence: TGCGCCAGCAGCCAGGGGACAGACAATACGCAGTATTTT.

The rearrangement links TRBV9 to TRBJ2-1; a weak D match, TRBD1 (8 bases). CDR3 size: 17 residues. Germline lookup yields CDR1 SGDLS and CDR2 YYNGEE. The V end was cut by 8 bases, the J end by 4 bases, with 25 bases between. In nucleotides, the CDR3 is TGTGCCAGTGGACAAAACAGGGGGGGAAATATTTACAATGAGCAGTTCTTC. As protein: CASGQNRGGNIYNEQFF.

CDR3 protein: CASSFRQGYNEQFF. CDR3 DNA: TGTGCCAGCAGTTTCAGACAGGGCTACAATGAGCAGTTCTTC. The genes are TRBV27 and TRBJ2-1; TRBD1 matches at 7 bases. Germline CDR1 MNHEY, CDR2 SMNVEV (reference sequence). After removal of 3 bases from V and 3 bases from J, the junction contained 2 bases not matched to a gene. The CDR3 consists of 14 residues.

V gene TRBV2 combines with J gene TRBJ2-7; 7 bases align to TRBD1. CDR1 SNHLY and CDR2 FYNNEI come from the germline V gene. The CDR3 has 14 residues. With V trimmed by 0 bases and J by 5 bases, 4 bases remained unmatched. The CDR3 region has the DNA TGTGCCAGCAGTGAAGCTACTGACAGGGACGAGCAGTACTTC. Its translation is CASSEATDRDEQYF.

The rearrangement links TRBV5-1 to TRBJ1-1; D perhaps matches TRBD1 (6 bases). This CDR3 region has 14 residues. V was shortened by 0 bases and J by 1 base, with 7 bases between the two germline ends. Germline values: CDR1 SGHRS, CDR2 YFSETQ. The CDR3 DNA reads TGCGCCAGCAGCTTGGACAGGGCGAACACTGAAGCTTTCTTT. Residues: CASSLDRANTEAFF.